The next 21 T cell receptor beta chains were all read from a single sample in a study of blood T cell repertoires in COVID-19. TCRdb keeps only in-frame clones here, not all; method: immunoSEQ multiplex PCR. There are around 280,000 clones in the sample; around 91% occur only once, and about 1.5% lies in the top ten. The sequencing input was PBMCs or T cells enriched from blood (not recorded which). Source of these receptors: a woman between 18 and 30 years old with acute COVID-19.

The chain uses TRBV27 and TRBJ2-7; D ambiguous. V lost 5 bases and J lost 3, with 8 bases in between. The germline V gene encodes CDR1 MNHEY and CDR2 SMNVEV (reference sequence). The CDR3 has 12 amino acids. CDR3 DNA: TGTGCCAGCAGTGCCCCGGGCTACGAGCAGTACTTC. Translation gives CASSAPGYEQYF.

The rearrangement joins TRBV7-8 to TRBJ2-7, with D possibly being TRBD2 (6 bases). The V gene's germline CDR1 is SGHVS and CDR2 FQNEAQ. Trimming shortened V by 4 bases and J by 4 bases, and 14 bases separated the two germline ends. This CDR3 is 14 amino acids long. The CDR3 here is CASSYRTLAYEQYF. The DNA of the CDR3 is TGTGCCAGCAGCTACCGGACCCTAGCGTACGAGCAGTACTTC.

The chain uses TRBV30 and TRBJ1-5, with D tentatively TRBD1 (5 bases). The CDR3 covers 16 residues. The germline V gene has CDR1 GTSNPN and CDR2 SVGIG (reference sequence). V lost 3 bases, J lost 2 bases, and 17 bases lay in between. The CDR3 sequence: CAWRDFDSGGNQPQHF. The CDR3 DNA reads TGTGCCTGGAGAGACTTTGACAGTGGTGGCAATCAGCCCCAGCATTTT.

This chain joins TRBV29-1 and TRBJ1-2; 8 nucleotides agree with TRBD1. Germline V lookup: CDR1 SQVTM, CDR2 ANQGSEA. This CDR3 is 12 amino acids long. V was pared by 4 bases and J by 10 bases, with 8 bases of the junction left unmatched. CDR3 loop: CSVGGNRGDYTF. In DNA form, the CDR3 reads TGCAGCGTTGGCGGGAACAGGGGGGACTACACCTTC. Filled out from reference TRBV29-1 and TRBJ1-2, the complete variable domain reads SAVISQKPSRDICQRGTSLTIQCQVDSQVTMMFWYRQQPGQSLTLIATANQGSEATYESGFVIDKFPISRPNLTFSTLTVSNMSPEDSSIYLCSVGGNRGDYTFGSGTRLTVV.

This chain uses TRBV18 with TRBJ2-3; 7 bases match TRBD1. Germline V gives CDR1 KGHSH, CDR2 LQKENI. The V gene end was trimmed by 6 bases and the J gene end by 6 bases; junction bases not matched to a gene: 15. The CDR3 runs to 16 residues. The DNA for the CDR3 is TGTGCCAGCTCGTCTAGACAGGGCGGATTTTTGGATACGCAGTATTTT. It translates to CASSSRQGGFLDTQYF.

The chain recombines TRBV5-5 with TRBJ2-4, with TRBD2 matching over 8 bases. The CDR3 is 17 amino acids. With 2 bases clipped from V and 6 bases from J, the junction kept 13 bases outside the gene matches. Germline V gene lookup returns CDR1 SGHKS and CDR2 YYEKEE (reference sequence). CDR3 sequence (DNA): TGTGCCAGCAGCTTAGGGTCCGCCGGGACTAGAATAAACATTCAGTACTTC. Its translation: CASSLGSAGTRINIQYF.

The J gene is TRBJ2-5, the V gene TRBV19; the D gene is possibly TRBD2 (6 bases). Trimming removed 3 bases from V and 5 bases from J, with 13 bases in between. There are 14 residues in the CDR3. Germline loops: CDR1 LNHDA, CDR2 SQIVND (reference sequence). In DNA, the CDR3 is TGTGCCAGTAGTATGGGGAGGCTTGGGGAGACCCAGTACTTC. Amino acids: CASSMGRLGETQYF.

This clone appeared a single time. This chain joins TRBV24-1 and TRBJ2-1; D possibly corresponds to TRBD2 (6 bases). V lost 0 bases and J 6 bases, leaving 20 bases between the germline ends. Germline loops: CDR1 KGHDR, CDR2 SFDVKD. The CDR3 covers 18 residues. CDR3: CATSDLPVEGGHFNEQFF. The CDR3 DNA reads TGTGCCACCAGTGATTTGCCTGTCGAGGGAGGTCATTTCAATGAGCAGTTCTTC.

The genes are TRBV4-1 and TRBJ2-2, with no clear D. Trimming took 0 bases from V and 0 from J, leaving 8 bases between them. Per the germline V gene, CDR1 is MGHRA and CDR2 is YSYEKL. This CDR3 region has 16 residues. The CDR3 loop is CASSQDRRANTGELFF. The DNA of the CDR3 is TGCGCCAGCAGCCAAGATCGAAGAGCGAACACCGGGGAGCTGTTTTTT.

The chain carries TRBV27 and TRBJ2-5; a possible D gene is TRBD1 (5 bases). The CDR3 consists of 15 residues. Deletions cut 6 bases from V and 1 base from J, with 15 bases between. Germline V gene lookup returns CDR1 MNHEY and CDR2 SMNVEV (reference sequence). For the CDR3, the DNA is TGTGCCAGCAGGAGTGGGGCAGGTCCCCAAGAGACCCAGTACTTC. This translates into CASRSGAGPQETQYF.

CDR3 loop: CASSNAGLRNEQFF. The CDR3 DNA sequence: TGTGCCAGCAGCAATGCGGGTTTGCGGAATGAGCAGTTCTTC. This chain joins TRBV11-2 and TRBJ2-1; a weak D match, TRBD2 (5 bases). Trimming shortened V by 5 bases and J by 7 bases, and 15 bases separated the two germline ends. CDR1 is SGHAT and CDR2 is FQNNGV in the germline V gene. The CDR3 totals 14 residues.

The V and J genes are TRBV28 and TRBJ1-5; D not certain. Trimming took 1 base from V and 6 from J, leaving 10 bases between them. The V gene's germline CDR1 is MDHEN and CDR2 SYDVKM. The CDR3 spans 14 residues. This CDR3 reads CASSLSSRVQPQHF. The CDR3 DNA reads TGTGCCAGCAGTTTATCATCACGGGTTCAGCCCCAGCATTTT.

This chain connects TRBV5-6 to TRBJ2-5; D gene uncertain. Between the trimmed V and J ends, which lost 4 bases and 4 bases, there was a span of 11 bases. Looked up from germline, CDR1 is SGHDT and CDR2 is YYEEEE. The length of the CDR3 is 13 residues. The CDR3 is CASSPTVLETQYF. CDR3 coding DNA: TGTGCCAGCAGCCCTACAGTTCTAGAGACCCAGTACTTC. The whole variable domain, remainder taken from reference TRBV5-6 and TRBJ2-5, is DAGVTQSPTHLIKTRGQQVTLRCSPKSGHDTVSWYQQALGQGPQFIFQYYEEEERQRGNFPDRFSGHQFPNYSSELNVNALLLGDSALYLCASSPTVLETQYFGPGTRLLVL.

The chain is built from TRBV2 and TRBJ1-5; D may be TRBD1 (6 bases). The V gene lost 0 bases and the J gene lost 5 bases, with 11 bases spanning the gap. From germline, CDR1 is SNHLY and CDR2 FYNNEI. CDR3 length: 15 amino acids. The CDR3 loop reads CASSEARGGYQPQHF. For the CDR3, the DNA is TGTGCCAGCAGTGAAGCGCGTGGGGGCTATCAGCCCCAGCATTTT.

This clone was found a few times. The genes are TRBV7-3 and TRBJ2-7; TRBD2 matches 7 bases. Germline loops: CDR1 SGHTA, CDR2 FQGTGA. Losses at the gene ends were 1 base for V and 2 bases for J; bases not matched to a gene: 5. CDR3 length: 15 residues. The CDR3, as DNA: TGTGCCAGCAGCTTAAGGGCGGGAGAGCCCTACGAGCAGTACTTC. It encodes CASSLRAGEPYEQYF.

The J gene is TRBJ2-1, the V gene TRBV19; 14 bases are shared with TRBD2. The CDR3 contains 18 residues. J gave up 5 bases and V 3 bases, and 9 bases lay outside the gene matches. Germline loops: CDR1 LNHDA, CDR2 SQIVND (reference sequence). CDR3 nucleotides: TGTGCCAGTAGTATTCGACTAGCGGGAGGGCCGGGTCACAATGAGCAGTTCTTC. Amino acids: CASSIRLAGGPGHNEQFF.

CDR3 DNA: TGCGCCAGCAGCCAAGGTTGGTTAGGGAGCTCTGGAAACACCATATATTTT. As protein: CASSQGWLGSSGNTIYF. The chain uses TRBV4-1 and TRBJ1-3; no clear D gene. This CDR3 region has 17 residues. CDR1 is MGHRA and CDR2 is YSYEKL in the germline V gene. Trimming removed 1 base at V and 0 bases at J, with 13 bases between.

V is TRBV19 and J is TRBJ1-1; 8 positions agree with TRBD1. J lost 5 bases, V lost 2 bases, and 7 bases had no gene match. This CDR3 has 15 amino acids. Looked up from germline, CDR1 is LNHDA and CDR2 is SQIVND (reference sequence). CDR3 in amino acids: CASSITQGARTEAFF. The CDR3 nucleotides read TGTGCCAGTAGTATAACCCAGGGGGCGCGAACTGAAGCTTTCTTT.

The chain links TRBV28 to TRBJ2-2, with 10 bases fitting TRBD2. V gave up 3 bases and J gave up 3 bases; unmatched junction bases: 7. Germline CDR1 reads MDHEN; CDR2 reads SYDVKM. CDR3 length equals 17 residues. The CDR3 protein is CASSFHPGLAYTGELFF. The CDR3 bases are TGTGCCAGCAGTTTCCATCCGGGACTAGCGTACACCGGGGAGCTGTTTTTT.

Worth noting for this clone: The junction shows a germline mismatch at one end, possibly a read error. The CDR3 is CASSYDRGRRPDF. CDR3 nucleotide sequence: TGTGCCAGCAGTTACGACAGGGGGCGTCGCCCGGACTTC. The chain joins TRBV6-2 or TRBV6-3 to TRBJ2-7; 10 bases align to TRBD1. Germline V gene sequence: CDR1 MNHEY, CDR2 SVGEGT. The CDR3 totals 13 residues.

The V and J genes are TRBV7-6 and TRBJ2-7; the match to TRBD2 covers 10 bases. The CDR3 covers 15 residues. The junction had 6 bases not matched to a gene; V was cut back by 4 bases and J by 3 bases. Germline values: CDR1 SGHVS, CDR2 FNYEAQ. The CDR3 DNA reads TGTGCCAGCAGCTCTGCTAGCGGGAGCTTCTACGAGCAGTACTTC. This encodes CASSSASGSFYEQYF.